Listed below are T cell receptor beta chains from one sample, sequenced in a study of blood T cell repertoires in COVID-19. TCRdb keeps only in-frame clones here, not all; method: immunoSEQ multiplex PCR. In the table there are 67,000 or so clones, roughly 80% of which are singletons. The sequencing sample was made of peripheral blood. The receptors shown here come from a woman in her 70s with acute or convalescent COVID-19. The CDR3 runs from the conserved cysteine through the conserved F or W. The order of the fields is J gene, V gene, clone size, D gene, CDR3 DNA, CDR3 protein. The D gene is left open where the match is weak. Some rows have no size entry. The others give once, few or many, or a class for an expanded clone.

j_gene: TRBJ2-1; v_gene: TRBV12-3/TRBV12-4; abundance: few; d_gene: -; CDR3nt: TGTGCCAGCAGCCCTGAGCGCAATGAGCAGTTCTTC; CDR3aa: CASSPERNEQFF
j_gene: TRBJ2-6; v_gene: TRBV28; abundance: -; d_gene: TRBD2; CDR3nt: TGTGCCAGCAGTCCCGGGGGGGCCCTCTCTGGGGCCAACGTCCTGACTTTC; CDR3aa: CASSPGGALSGANVLTF
j_gene: TRBJ2-7; v_gene: TRBV7-2; abundance: -; d_gene: -; CDR3nt: TGTGCCAGCAGCTTTCGCTACGAGCAGTACTTC; CDR3aa: CASSFRYEQYF
j_gene: TRBJ2-5; v_gene: TRBV7-2; abundance: -; d_gene: -; CDR3nt: TGTGCCAGCAGCTTAGTACAGCTCCACCAAGAGACCCAGTACTTC; CDR3aa: CASSLVQLHQETQYF
j_gene: TRBJ2-2; v_gene: TRBV19; abundance: many; d_gene: TRBD2; CDR3nt: TGTGCCAGTAGTTATAGACTAGCGGGAGTTCACACCGGGGAGCTGTTTTTT; CDR3aa: CASSYRLAGVHTGELFF
j_gene: TRBJ1-5; v_gene: TRBV19; abundance: -; d_gene: TRBD1; CDR3nt: TGTGCCAGTAGTACCCGGGGACAGCCCGATCAGCCCCAGCATTTT; CDR3aa: CASSTRGQPDQPQHF
j_gene: TRBJ2-3; v_gene: TRBV7-7; abundance: -; d_gene: -; CDR3nt: TGTGCCAGCAGCTTAACGGGGGTCGCAGATACGCAGTATTTT; CDR3aa: CASSLTGVADTQYF
j_gene: TRBJ2-1; v_gene: TRBV27; abundance: -; d_gene: TRBD1; CDR3nt: TGTGCCAGCACCTCCGGGACAGGGGGCCACAATGAGCAGTTCTTC; CDR3aa: CASTSGTGGHNEQFF
j_gene: TRBJ2-7; v_gene: TRBV11-2; abundance: -; d_gene: -; CDR3nt: TGTGCCAGCAGCTTAAATCTTCGGGTCGAGCAGTACTTC; CDR3aa: CASSLNLRVEQYF
j_gene: TRBJ2-3; v_gene: TRBV7-2; abundance: -; d_gene: TRBD2; CDR3nt: TGTGCCAGCGGACCGGGACTAGCCATAGATACGCAGTATTTT; CDR3aa: CASGPGLAIDTQYF
j_gene: TRBJ2-7; v_gene: TRBV7-2; abundance: once; d_gene: TRBD2; CDR3nt: TGTGCCAGCAGCCCTGGACTAGCGGGAGGTGAGCAGTACTTC; CDR3aa: CASSPGLAGGEQYF
j_gene: TRBJ1-5; v_gene: TRBV7-2; abundance: -; d_gene: TRBD1; CDR3nt: TGTGCCAGCAGCTTCCAATACCAACAGGGGGCAGACCAGCCCCAGCATTTT; CDR3aa: CASSFQYQQGADQPQHF
j_gene: TRBJ2-3; v_gene: TRBV27; abundance: -; d_gene: -; CDR3nt: TGTGCCAGCAGGGATTTCGGACGGACTAGCACAGATACGCAGTATTTT; CDR3aa: CASRDFGRTSTDTQYF
j_gene: TRBJ1-1; v_gene: TRBV11-2; abundance: -; d_gene: TRBD1; CDR3nt: TGTGCCAGCAGCTTCGGACAGGGAAACACTGAAGCTTTCTTT; CDR3aa: CASSFGQGNTEAFF
j_gene: TRBJ1-2; v_gene: TRBV7-9; abundance: -; d_gene: -; CDR3nt: TGTGCCAGCAGCTTAACAGGGTTCTATGGCTACACCTTC; CDR3aa: CASSLTGFYGYTF
j_gene: TRBJ2-1; v_gene: TRBV6-6; abundance: few; d_gene: TRBD2; CDR3nt: TGTGCCAGCAGTTACGGGGGACTAGCGGAAAATGAGCAGTTCTTC; CDR3aa: CASSYGGLAENEQFF
j_gene: TRBJ2-1; v_gene: TRBV11-2; abundance: -; d_gene: TRBD2; CDR3nt: TGTGCCAGCAGCTTCTTCCGACTAGCGGGTTCGGAGCAGTTCTTC; CDR3aa: CASSFFRLAGSEQFF
j_gene: TRBJ1-5; v_gene: TRBV24-1; abundance: -; d_gene: -; CDR3nt: TGTGCCACCAGTGACGTCGATCGCAGGGGATTCCCTCAGCCCCAGCATTTT; CDR3aa: CATSDVDRRGFPQPQHF
j_gene: TRBJ1-5; v_gene: TRBV6-2/TRBV6-3; abundance: -; d_gene: -; CDR3nt: TGTGCCAGCAGTTATCAGGACTTCAATCAGCCCCAGCATTTT; CDR3aa: CASSYQDFNQPQHF
j_gene: TRBJ2-2; v_gene: TRBV5-1; abundance: -; d_gene: -; CDR3nt: TGCGCCAGCAGCTTGAGAACTACGAGGAACACCGGGGAGCTGTTTTTT; CDR3aa: CASSLRTTRNTGELFF
j_gene: TRBJ2-3; v_gene: TRBV5-8; abundance: -; d_gene: TRBD1; CDR3nt: TGTGCCAGCAGCTTGGGGGACAGGGGGCTTACAGATACGCAGTATTTT; CDR3aa: CASSLGDRGLTDTQYF
j_gene: TRBJ2-7; v_gene: TRBV28; abundance: -; d_gene: TRBD2; CDR3nt: TGTGCCAGCAGCCCCCGGAGCGGGAGGAACGAGCAGTACTTC; CDR3aa: CASSPRSGRNEQYF
j_gene: TRBJ2-4; v_gene: TRBV7-2; abundance: few; d_gene: -; CDR3nt: TGTGCCAGCAGCTTAGCAGGGAGTTCCATTCAGTACTTC; CDR3aa: CASSLAGSSIQYF
j_gene: TRBJ2-5; v_gene: TRBV19; abundance: -; d_gene: -; CDR3nt: TGTGCCAGTAGTATGGAGCCGTCTGTCCAAGAGACCCAGTACTTC; CDR3aa: CASSMEPSVQETQYF
j_gene: TRBJ1-5; v_gene: TRBV19; abundance: -; d_gene: TRBD1; CDR3nt: TGTGCCAGTACCGATTACAGGGGCGCCAATCAGCCCCAGCATTTT; CDR3aa: CASTDYRGANQPQHF
j_gene: TRBJ2-2; v_gene: TRBV5-1; abundance: once; d_gene: -; CDR3nt: TGCGCCAGCAGCTTGACTAGTGGGACCGGGGAGCTGTTTTTT; CDR3aa: CASSLTSGTGELFF
j_gene: TRBJ1-3; v_gene: TRBV28; abundance: -; d_gene: -; CDR3nt: TGTGCCAGCAGTCCACTGGGGGGTTGGAAGAGCTCTGGAAACACCATATATTTT; CDR3aa: CASSPLGGWKSSGNTIYF
j_gene: TRBJ1-2; v_gene: TRBV19; abundance: once; d_gene: TRBD1; CDR3nt: TGTGCCAGTAGTATAGGTCCGGGACAGAGGGGCTACACCTTC; CDR3aa: CASSIGPGQRGYTF
j_gene: TRBJ1-1; v_gene: TRBV30; abundance: -; d_gene: -; CDR3nt: TGTGCCTGTCCCCCCAGGGGGAACACTGAAGCTTTCTTT; CDR3aa: CACPPRGNTEAFF
j_gene: TRBJ2-4; v_gene: TRBV5-6; abundance: -; d_gene: TRBD2; CDR3nt: TGTGCCAGCAGCTTATCGGTGTCTAGCGGGATCCTTAAGGACATTCAGTACTTC; CDR3aa: CASSLSVSSGILKDIQYF
j_gene: TRBJ1-3; v_gene: TRBV30; abundance: -; d_gene: TRBD1; CDR3nt: TGTGCCTGGAGTCATTCCCCGACAGGGGCGAACACCATATATTTT; CDR3aa: CAWSHSPTGANTIYF
j_gene: TRBJ1-3; v_gene: TRBV6-6; abundance: -; d_gene: TRBD1; CDR3nt: TGTGCCAGCAGCCAAGGGGACAGGGGGCTAGGAAACACCATATATTTT; CDR3aa: CASSQGDRGLGNTIYF
j_gene: TRBJ1-4; v_gene: TRBV21-1; abundance: -; d_gene: -; CDR3nt: TGTGCCAGCAGCAAAAGGACAGGGAAACTGTTTTTT; CDR3aa: CASSKRTGKLFF
j_gene: TRBJ1-6; v_gene: TRBV7-9; abundance: once; d_gene: TRBD1; CDR3nt: TGTGCCAGCAGCCCGGGGACAGGGGGCAATTCACCCCTCCACTTT; CDR3aa: CASSPGTGGNSPLHF
j_gene: TRBJ2-3; v_gene: TRBV30; abundance: -; d_gene: -; CDR3nt: TGTGCCTGGAGCGAGATCGGAGATACGCAGTATTTT; CDR3aa: CAWSEIGDTQYF
j_gene: TRBJ1-5; v_gene: TRBV19; abundance: -; d_gene: -; CDR3nt: TGTGCCAGTAGCTCGGGGGGGAACAGCAATCAGCCCCAGCATTTT; CDR3aa: CASSSGGNSNQPQHF
j_gene: TRBJ2-2; v_gene: TRBV19; abundance: -; d_gene: -; CDR3nt: TGTGCCAGTAGTATATCGGGGGAAGTCTACACCGGGGAGCTGTTTTTT; CDR3aa: CASSISGEVYTGELFF
j_gene: TRBJ2-2; v_gene: TRBV7-2; abundance: -; d_gene: -; CDR3nt: TGTGCCAGCAGCTTTCCGCCTGAGGGTATCGGGGAGCTGTTTTTT; CDR3aa: CASSFPPEGIGELFF
j_gene: TRBJ2-1; v_gene: TRBV9; abundance: -; d_gene: -; CDR3nt: TGTGCCAGCAGCGAAACAGGGCTGTATGGATACAATGAGCAGTTCTTC; CDR3aa: CASSETGLYGYNEQFF
j_gene: TRBJ1-6; v_gene: TRBV7-2; abundance: -; d_gene: -; CDR3nt: TGTGCCAGCAGCTTAGTGAAACGGGATTCACCCCTCCACTTT; CDR3aa: CASSLVKRDSPLHF
j_gene: TRBJ2-5; v_gene: TRBV19; abundance: once; d_gene: TRBD2; CDR3nt: TGTGCCAGTAGTATAACGGCGGGGGGCAGCCAAGAGACCCAGTACTTC; CDR3aa: CASSITAGGSQETQYF
j_gene: TRBJ1-1; v_gene: TRBV6-6; abundance: -; d_gene: -; CDR3nt: TGTGCCAGTGTCCGGGGGAGTGAAGCTTTCTTT; CDR3aa: CASVRGSEAFF
j_gene: TRBJ2-1; v_gene: TRBV5-6; abundance: -; d_gene: TRBD2; CDR3nt: TGTGCCAGCAGCTTGGTCGGGACTAGTCATTACAATGAGCAGTTCTTC; CDR3aa: CASSLVGTSHYNEQFF
j_gene: TRBJ2-3; v_gene: TRBV5-1; abundance: -; d_gene: TRBD1; CDR3nt: TGCGCCAGCAGCTCCGACAGGGTCACAGATACGCAGTATTTT; CDR3aa: CASSSDRVTDTQYF
j_gene: TRBJ2-1; v_gene: TRBV7-2; abundance: -; d_gene: TRBD1; CDR3nt: TGTGCCAGCAGGGTGGACAGGGGCCCACCCAATGAGCAGTTCTTC; CDR3aa: CASRVDRGPPNEQFF
j_gene: TRBJ2-5; v_gene: TRBV4-2; abundance: medium-sized; d_gene: TRBD1; CDR3nt: TGTGCCAGCAGCCAAGGACAGGGATTAGAGACCCAGTACTTC; CDR3aa: CASSQGQGLETQYF
j_gene: TRBJ1-3; v_gene: TRBV6-5; abundance: -; d_gene: -; CDR3nt: TGTGCCAGCAGGATAACCTTGGAGGGAAACACCATATATTTT; CDR3aa: CASRITLEGNTIYF
j_gene: TRBJ2-7; v_gene: TRBV6-6; abundance: -; d_gene: -; CDR3nt: TGTGCCAGCAGTTACTCCCTCGGGGCCTACGAGCAGTACTTC; CDR3aa: CASSYSLGAYEQYF
j_gene: TRBJ2-1; v_gene: TRBV5-1; abundance: -; d_gene: TRBD2; CDR3nt: TGCGCCAGCAGCCCCAATAGCGGGGGGTCCTACAATGAGCAGTTCTTC; CDR3aa: CASSPNSGGSYNEQFF
j_gene: TRBJ2-5; v_gene: TRBV30; abundance: -; d_gene: -; CDR3nt: TGTGCCTGGAGTGCGGCGGCAGGGTGGCAAGAGACCCAGTACTTC; CDR3aa: CAWSAAAGWQETQYF
j_gene: TRBJ2-7; v_gene: TRBV7-2; abundance: -; d_gene: TRBD2; CDR3nt: TGTGCCAGCAGCCTTAGCGGGGCCTCCTACGAGCAGTACTTC; CDR3aa: CASSLSGASYEQYF
j_gene: TRBJ2-7; v_gene: TRBV10-3; abundance: -; d_gene: TRBD1; CDR3nt: TGTGCCATCGGGGACAGGGAAACCTACGAGCAGTACTTC; CDR3aa: CAIGDRETYEQYF
j_gene: TRBJ1-1; v_gene: TRBV29-1; abundance: -; d_gene: -; CDR3nt: TGCAGCGTTCGTGAGGGATCTAACACTGAAGCTTTCTTT; CDR3aa: CSVREGSNTEAFF
j_gene: TRBJ2-7; v_gene: TRBV3-1/TRBV3-2; abundance: -; d_gene: -; CDR3nt: TGTGCCAGCAGCCAAGATCTTCGGTCCTACGAGCAGTACTTC; CDR3aa: CASSQDLRSYEQYF